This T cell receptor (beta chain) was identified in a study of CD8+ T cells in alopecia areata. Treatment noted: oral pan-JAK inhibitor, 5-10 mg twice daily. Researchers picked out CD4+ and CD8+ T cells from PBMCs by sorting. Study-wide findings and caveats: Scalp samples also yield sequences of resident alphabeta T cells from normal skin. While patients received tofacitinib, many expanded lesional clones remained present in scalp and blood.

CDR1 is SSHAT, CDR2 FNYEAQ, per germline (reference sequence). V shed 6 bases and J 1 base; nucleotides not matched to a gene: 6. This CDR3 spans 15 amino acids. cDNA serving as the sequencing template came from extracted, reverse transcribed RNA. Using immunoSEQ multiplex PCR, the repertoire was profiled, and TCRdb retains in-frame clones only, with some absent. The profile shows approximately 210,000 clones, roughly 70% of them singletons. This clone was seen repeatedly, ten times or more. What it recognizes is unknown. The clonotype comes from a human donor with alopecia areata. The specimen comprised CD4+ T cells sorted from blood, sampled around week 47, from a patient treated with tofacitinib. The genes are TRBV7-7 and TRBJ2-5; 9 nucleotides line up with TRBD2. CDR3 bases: TGTGCCAGCAGTCGGAGCGGGGGGTTCCAAGAGACCCAGTACTTC. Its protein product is CASSRSGGFQETQYF.